The 21 T cell receptor beta chains in this list originate from one sample, sequenced in a study of CD4+ T cells in melanoma. The assay was immunoSEQ multiplex PCR, and TCRdb's table has in-frame clones only and misses some. The sample lists 15,000 to 20,000 clones, 81% occurring once. Sequences were obtained from cells from a culture (not recorded whether cultured in vitro). The receptors come from a human donor with melanoma.

This clone appeared a single time. This chain links TRBV5-4 with TRBJ1-4; no clear D. V was cut by 4 bases and J by 4 bases, with 14 bases left in between. Germline V CDR1 and CDR2: SGHNT, YYREEE (reference sequence). The CDR3 has 15 amino acids. The CDR3 region has the DNA TGTGCCAGCAGCCGCTCCGGAGGAAATAATGAAAAACTGTTTTTT. It codes for CASSRSGGNNEKLFF.

The J gene is TRBJ1-1, the V gene TRBV5-1; D is unclear. CDR1 is SGHRS, CDR2 YFSETQ, per germline. The CDR3 consists of 14 residues. V was cut by 2 bases and J by 3 bases, with 11 bases left in between. The CDR3 sequence is CASSFSRGYTEAFF. CDR3 coding DNA: TGCGCCAGCAGCTTCTCTAGAGGTTACACTGAAGCTTTCTTT.

This chain joins TRBV5-1 and TRBJ2-7, with D tentatively TRBD1 (5 bases). The V end lost 4 bases, the J end lost 0 bases, and 20 bases lay between the germline ends. Germline V gene data show CDR1 as SGHRS and CDR2 as YFSETQ. The CDR3 contains 17 residues. CDR3 region: CASSLSPLDISSYEQYF. CDR3 sequence (DNA): TGCGCCAGCAGCCTCTCCCCCCTGGACATAAGCTCCTACGAGCAGTACTTC.

The chain uses TRBV5-1 and TRBJ1-1; D unclear. The CDR3 consists of 15 residues. Between the trimmed V and J ends, which lost 2 bases and 0 bases, there was a span of 11 bases. The germline V gene has CDR1 SGHRS and CDR2 YFSETQ. The CDR3 DNA sequence: TGCGCCAGCAGCTTCGGTCGGAACTTGAACACTGAAGCTTTCTTT. Protein sequence: CASSFGRNLNTEAFF.

This clone was seen only once. The genes are TRBV6-1 and TRBJ2-3; a weak D match, TRBD2 (5 bases). The CDR3 consists of 16 residues. Germline V CDR1 and CDR2: MNHNS, SASEGT. V lost 1 base and J lost 1, with 12 bases in between. In nucleotides, the CDR3 is TGTGCCAGCAGTGAAGGCGGGTCGCTGGGCACAGATACGCAGTATTTT. Its protein product is CASSEGGSLGTDTQYF.

This chain links TRBV2 with TRBJ1-4; no firm D call. The CDR3 has 15 residues. V was clipped by 6 bases and J by 5 bases, with 16 bases between them. CDR1 is SNHLY and CDR2 is FYNNEI in the germline V gene. CDR3 in amino acids: CASRNFQALNEKLFF. CDR3 DNA: TGTGCCAGCAGAAATTTTCAAGCCCTAAATGAAAAACTGTTTTTT. Supplemented by reference TRBV2 and TRBJ1-4, the full variable domain reads EPEVTQTPSHQVTQMGQEVILRCVPISNHLYFYWYRQILGQKVEFLVSFYNNEISEKSEIFDDQFSVERPDGSNFTLKIRSTKLEDSAMYFCASRNFQALNEKLFFGSGTQLSVL.

The rearrangement links TRBV11-2 to TRBJ2-1, with D perhaps TRBD2 (6 bases). With 3 bases removed from V and 5 bases from J, the gap between germline ends came to 14 bases. The CDR3 covers 15 residues. CDR1 is SGHAT and CDR2 is FQNNGV in the germline V gene. CDR3 coding DNA: TGTGCCAGCAGCTTTAGCGGCTCCCATGACAATGAGCAGTTCTTC. This encodes CASSFSGSHDNEQFF. The entire variable domain, with the rest obtained from reference TRBV11-2 and TRBJ2-1, is as follows: EAGVAQSPRYKIIEKRQSVAFWCNPISGHATLYWYQQILGQGPKLLIQFQNNGVVDDSQLPKDRFSAERLKGVDSTLKIQPAKLEDSAVYLCASSFSGSHDNEQFFGPGTRLTVL.

The chain employs TRBV11-2 and TRBJ2-7, with a tentative D call TRBD1 (5 bases). Trimming took 3 bases from V and 3 from J, leaving 9 bases between them. The CDR3 is 13 residues long. Germline V CDR1 and CDR2: SGHAT, FQNNGV. The CDR3 reads CASSFTRDYEQYF. The CDR3 DNA follows: TGTGCCAGCAGCTTCACCAGGGACTACGAGCAGTACTTC.

Here the CDR3 reads CASSRGTGSFYEQYF. The CDR3 DNA sequence: TGTGCCAGCAGCAGGGGGACAGGGAGTTTCTACGAGCAGTACTTC. The chain uses TRBV5-4 and TRBJ2-7; the match to TRBD1 covers 9 bases. Looked up from germline, CDR1 is SGHNT and CDR2 is YYREEE (reference sequence). The CDR3 consists of 15 residues. V trimming: 4 bases; J trimming: 3 bases; junction bases outside the gene matches: 8.

The chain has TRBV7-9 and TRBJ1-2, with D unresolved. The V gene's germline CDR1 is SEHNR and CDR2 FQNEAQ (reference sequence). This CDR3 is 15 amino acids long. The germline V and J ends were trimmed by 5 bases and 2 bases, with 15 bases remaining between them. CDR3 in DNA: TGTGCCAGCAGCGTAGGTGGGATCCAAAACTATGGCTACACCTTC. This gives the protein CASSVGGIQNYGYTF.

The CDR3 DNA reads TGTGCCAGCAGCTTAAAACTTTCTGGAAACACCATATATTTT. Translated, it gives CASSLKLSGNTIYF. The J gene is TRBJ1-3, the V gene TRBV7-8; D remains unclear. The CDR3 totals 14 residues. Trimming removed 2 bases at V and 1 base at J, with 6 bases between. The germline V gene has CDR1 SGHVS and CDR2 FQNEAQ.

V usage is TRBV11-2 and J usage is TRBJ1-5; D gene unclear. There are 13 residues in the CDR3. Trimming left V 0 bases short and J 7 bases short, with 7 bases between. In germline, CDR1 is SGHAT, CDR2 FQNNGV. Here the CDR3 DNA reads TGTGCCAGCAGCTTAGATTCGCGGCAGCCCCAGCATTTT. It yields the protein CASSLDSRQPQHF.

This CDR3 is CSTLGGEGDTQYF. The CDR3 DNA is TGCAGCACACTCGGGGGGGAGGGAGATACGCAGTATTTT. This chain links TRBV29-1 with TRBJ2-3, with TRBD2 matching 8 bases. CDR3 length: 13 amino acids. The J segment lost 5 bases and the V segment lost 8 bases, leaving 9 bases of the junction unmatched. Germline CDR1 and CDR2: SQVTM and ANQGSEA.

There are a few counts of this clone. The chain combines TRBV28 with TRBJ1-6, with D uncertain. Germline V lookup: CDR1 MDHEN, CDR2 SYDVKM. V dropped 3 bases and J dropped 14 bases, with 17 bases sitting between them. The CDR3 spans 14 residues. CDR3 sequence (DNA): TGTGCCAGCAGTTTCTCATCCAGGCCTGAGGCCCTCCACTTT. Residues: CASSFSSRPEALHF.

V usage is TRBV7-9 and J usage is TRBJ2-7; 8 bases agree with TRBD2. Trimming at V came to 5 bases and at J to 2 bases, leaving 11 bases not matched to a gene. Germline values: CDR1 SEHNR, CDR2 FQNEAQ (reference sequence). The CDR3 spans 16 residues. As DNA, the CDR3 is TGTGCCAGCAGCCTTTCGGGAGGGATTGGAACCTACGAGCAGTACTTC. Protein: CASSLSGGIGTYEQYF.

V gene TRBV9 combines with J gene TRBJ2-3, with D perhaps matching TRBD2 (6 bases). There are 13 residues in the CDR3. Germline loops: CDR1 SGDLS, CDR2 YYNGEE. The germline V and J ends were trimmed by 2 bases and 4 bases, with 8 bases remaining between them. CDR3 in DNA: TGTGCCAGCAGCGTGGCGGGGTCAGATACGCAGTATTTT. Translation: CASSVAGSDTQYF.

V is TRBV30 and J is TRBJ2-5, with D possibly TRBD2 on 5 matching bases. With 5 bases removed from V and 2 bases from J, the gap between germline ends came to 9 bases. Germline V gene lookup returns CDR1 GTSNPN and CDR2 SVGIG (reference sequence). The CDR3 sequence is 12 residues long. CDR3 loop: CAWGLGQETQYF. CDR3 sequence (DNA): TGTGCCTGGGGACTGGGGCAAGAGACCCAGTACTTC.

This clone was seen just once. The chain links TRBV5-4 to TRBJ2-5; tentative D call: TRBD1 (5 bases). In germline, CDR1 is SGHNT, CDR2 YYREEE (reference sequence). Trimming left V 2 bases short and J 4 bases short, with 18 bases between. CDR3 length: 16 amino acids. The CDR3 here is CASSLRKQGAGETQYF. CDR3 bases: TGTGCCAGCAGCTTACGTAAACAAGGGGCCGGAGAGACCCAGTACTTC.

The chain has TRBV5-1 and TRBJ1-2; 10 bases fit TRBD1. Germline V gene lookup returns CDR1 SGHRS and CDR2 YFSETQ. The CDR3 covers 15 residues. The J segment lost 8 bases and the V segment lost 3 bases, leaving 10 bases of the junction unmatched. The CDR3 loop reads CASSSLGQGPDGYTF. CDR3 sequence (DNA): TGCGCCAGCAGCTCCCTGGGACAGGGGCCAGACGGCTACACCTTC. Based on the CDR3 plus reference TRBV5-1 and TRBJ1-2, the full variable domain is KAGVTQTPRYLIKTRGQQVTLSCSPISGHRSVSWYQQTPGQGLQFLFEYFSETQRNKGNFPGRFSGRQFSNSRSEMNVSTLELGDSALYLCASSSLGQGPDGYTFGSGTRLTVV.

The rearrangement links TRBV6-6 to TRBJ1-1, with D uncertain. There are 15 residues in the CDR3. CDR1 and CDR2 (germline): MNHNY, SVGAGI (reference sequence). Trimming took 0 bases from V and 3 from J, leaving 11 bases between them. Here the CDR3 reads CASSYSSSRDTEAFF. DNA for the CDR3: TGTGCCAGCAGTTACTCCTCAAGTCGGGACACTGAAGCTTTCTTT.

The genes are TRBV10-3 and TRBJ2-3; 7 bases match TRBD2. Unmatched junction bases numbered 10, after V lost 8 bases and J lost 8 bases. There are 13 residues in the CDR3. Looked up from germline, CDR1 is ENHRY and CDR2 is SYGVKD. The CDR3 sequence is CAIRGEASGTQYF. CDR3 DNA sequence: TGTGCCATCCGGGGGGAAGCCTCTGGTACGCAGTATTTT.